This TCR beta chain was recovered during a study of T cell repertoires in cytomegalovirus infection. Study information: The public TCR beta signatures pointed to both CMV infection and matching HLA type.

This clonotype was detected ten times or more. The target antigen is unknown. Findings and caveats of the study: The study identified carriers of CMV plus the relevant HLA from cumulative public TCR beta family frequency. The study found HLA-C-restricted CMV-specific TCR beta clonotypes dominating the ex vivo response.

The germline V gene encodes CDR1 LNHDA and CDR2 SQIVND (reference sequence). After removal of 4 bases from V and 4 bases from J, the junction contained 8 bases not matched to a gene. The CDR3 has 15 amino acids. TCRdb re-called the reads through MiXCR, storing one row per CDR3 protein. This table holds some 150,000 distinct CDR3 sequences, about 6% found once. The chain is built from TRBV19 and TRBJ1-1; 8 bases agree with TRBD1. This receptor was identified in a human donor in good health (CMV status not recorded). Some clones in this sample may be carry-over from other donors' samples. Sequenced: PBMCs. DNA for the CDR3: TGTGCCAGTAGTACCGGACAGGGCCTGGGCACTGAAGCTTTCTTT. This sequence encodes CASSTGQGLGTEAFF.